This record covers a single TCR beta chain. This clonotype has only a few counts. It has no known antigen specificity. Base qualities are not recorded, but no much larger clone differs from it by a single base. This sample stems from a study of T-cell reconstitution after alpha-beta-depleted transplantation in children (dated by TCRdb to the mid-2010s). As for the study more broadly: The study quantitatively tracked T-cell immune reconstitution after TCRalphabeta/CD19-depleted allogeneic hematopoietic cell transplantation in children using TCR repertoire profiling.

The protocol used for the library was PCR. For sequencing, an Illumina HiSeq 2500 was employed. Molecular barcoding was employed in the preparation of TCR libraries, with unique molecular identifiers being used to normalize TCRbeta repertoire quantification. The public reads were reanalyzed by TCRdb: fastp trimming at Q25, MiXCR alignment, in-frame beta chains only. Rows are unified per CDR3 protein, each entry keeping the most common DNA and genes. The sample contains fewer than 550,000 distinct CDR3 sequences, 11% of them found a single time. The biggest ten clones account for about 5% of the sample. This receptor was obtained from a human donor who donated a stem cell graft to a child with acute myeloid leukemia. The source was PBMCs from the stem cell graft donor, collected from the stem cell graft.

This receptor has the CDR3 CSARSDRDHEQYV. The nucleotides are TGCAGTGCTAGGTCCGACAGGGACCACGAGCAGTACGTC. Rearrangement joined TRBV20-1 to TRBJ2-7, and 7 junctional nucleotides match TRBD1. CDR1 and CDR2 (DFQATT, SNEGSKA) derive from the germline V gene (reference sequence). Germline trimming amounts to 3 bases on V and 5 bases on J, with 7 as the count of junction bases outside the gene matches. The CDR3, cysteine through valine, is 13 amino acids long. Left in the record is the CDR3 DNA by itself, 39 bases read in frame from the first base.